Sequencing of this T cell receptor (beta chain) was carried out in a study of CD8+CD57+ T cells in acquired aplastic anemia. Whole-study findings and limits: CD8+ Simpson's diversity did not differ significantly between patients and controls.

Those patients picked for sequencing had displayed CD8+CD57+ cell expansion on flow cytometry. The sample holds many counts of this clonotype. Its matching antigen is unknown. In germline, CDR1 is LNHDA, CDR2 SQIVND (reference sequence). This CDR3 has 17 residues. V was pared by 3 bases and J by 2 bases, with 7 bases of the junction left unmatched. According to the study, genomic DNA was the template for TCR beta VDJ and CDR3 profiling. TCRdb passed the reads through MiXCR, listing each CDR3 protein once. This repertoire shows 250,000 or so distinct CDR3 sequences, about 44% found once; its top ten account for 7.8%.

V gene TRBV19 combines with J gene TRBJ2-6; 7 nucleotides line up with TRBD1. This sequence was found in a human donor with aplastic anemia. Sequencing was carried out using sorted CD4+, CD8+, or CD8+CD57+ T cells (not recorded which) from PBMCs. Here the CDR3 DNA reads TGTGCCAGTAGTATTTACAGGGGAAAGGCTGGGGCCAACGTCCTGACTTTC. Translated: CASSIYRGKAGANVLTF.